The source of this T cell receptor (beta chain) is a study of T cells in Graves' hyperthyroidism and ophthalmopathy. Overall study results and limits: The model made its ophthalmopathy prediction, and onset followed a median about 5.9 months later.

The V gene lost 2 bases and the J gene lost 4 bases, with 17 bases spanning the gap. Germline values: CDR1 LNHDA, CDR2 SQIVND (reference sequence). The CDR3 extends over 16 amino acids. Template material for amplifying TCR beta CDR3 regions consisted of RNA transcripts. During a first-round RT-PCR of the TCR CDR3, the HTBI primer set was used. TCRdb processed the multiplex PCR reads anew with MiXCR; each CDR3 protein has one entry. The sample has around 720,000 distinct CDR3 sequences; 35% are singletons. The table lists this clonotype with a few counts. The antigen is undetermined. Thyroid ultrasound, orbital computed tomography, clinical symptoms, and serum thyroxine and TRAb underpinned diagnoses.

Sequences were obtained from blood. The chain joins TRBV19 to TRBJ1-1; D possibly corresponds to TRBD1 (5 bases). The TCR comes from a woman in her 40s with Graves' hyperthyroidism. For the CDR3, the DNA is TGTGCCAGTAGTATATCCCCCCAGGGAAGGGGCACTGAAGCTTTCTTT. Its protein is CASSISPQGRGTEAFF.